These 19 T cell receptor beta chains were all obtained from the same sample, sequenced in a study of CD8+CD57+ T cells in acquired aplastic anemia. The sequenced patients had an expansion of CD8+CD57+ cells seen by flow cytometry. Template material for TCR beta VDJ and CDR3 profiling consisted of genomic DNA. Via MiXCR, TCRdb re-called the reads, giving one row per CDR3 protein. Here the sample spans about 250,000 distinct CDR3 sequences, approximately 50% being singletons. Material: sorted CD4+, CD8+, or CD8+CD57+ T cells (not recorded which) from PBMCs. Receptor source: a human donor with aplastic anemia.

V and J are TRBV10-3 and TRBJ1-2; TRBD1 is a possible D gene (5 bases). V gave up 2 bases and J gave up 4 bases, with 8 bases separating them. There are 13 residues in the CDR3. Per germline, CDR1 ENHRY and CDR2 SYGVKD. CDR3 DNA sequence: TGTGCCATCAGTGAGGGCGGGGGCTATGGCTACACCTTC. This sequence encodes CAISEGGGYGYTF.

The rearrangement uses TRBV6-5 and TRBJ2-7; 8 bases match TRBD1. V lost 5 bases to trimming and J lost 4 bases; unmatched junction nucleotides: 7. The CDR3 is made up of 14 amino acids. Per the germline V gene, CDR1 is MNHEY and CDR2 is SVGAGI. The chain's CDR3 is CASSHWTGWYEQYF. CDR3 nucleotides: TGTGCCAGCAGTCATTGGACAGGGTGGTACGAGCAGTACTTC.

Many counts were recorded for this clonotype. The V gene is TRBV4-3, the J gene TRBJ1-6, with TRBD1 as a possible D gene (6 bases). V lost 0 bases to trimming and J lost 14 bases, with 26 bases between them. CDR3 length: 18 residues. Germline assignment: CDR1 LGHNA and CDR2 YSLEER. DNA for the CDR3: TGCGCCAGCAGCCAAGATGGGGGCACAATGACGGGACTCGCGGCCCTCCACTTT. Residues: CASSQDGGTMTGLAALHF.

As concerns this clonotype: A much larger clone sits a single nucleotide away, making a read error possible. The genes are TRBV12-5 and TRBJ2-1; D uncertain. Germline lookup yields CDR1 LGHNT and CDR2 FRNRAP. V lost 3 bases and J 5 bases, leaving 8 bases between the germline ends. The CDR3 sequence is 13 residues long. The chain's CDR3 is CASGFCQDNEQFF. As DNA, the CDR3 is TGTGCTAGTGGTTTTTGTCAAGACAATGAGCAGTTCTTC.

In this sample, this clonotype turned up many times. This chain links TRBV12-3 or TRBV12-4 with TRBJ2-5; D might be TRBD2 (5 bases). The CDR3 runs to 14 residues. Trimming stripped 1 base from V and 5 bases from J, with 11 bases between. The CDR3 DNA follows: TGTGCCAGCAGTTTAGGGCCAAGGGAGGAGACCCAGTACTTC. Translating it yields CASSLGPREETQYF.

This clonotype was picked up many times. This chain joins TRBV7-6 and TRBJ2-7; 9 nucleotides match TRBD1. Germline V CDR1 and CDR2: SGHVS, FNYEAQ. Trimming cost V 3 bases and J 4 bases; bases outside gene matches: 16. The CDR3 spans 18 residues. The CDR3 sequence is CASSLYEMRDRVLYEQYF. The DNA for the CDR3 is TGTGCCAGCAGCTTGTATGAAATGCGGGACAGGGTCTTATACGAGCAGTACTTC.

This chain uses TRBV4-3 with TRBJ1-3; D is undetermined. The V end was cut by 1 base, the J end by 0 bases, with 10 bases between. The CDR3 spans 16 residues. The germline V gene encodes CDR1 LGHNA and CDR2 YSLEER. The CDR3 region has the DNA TGCGCCAGCAGCCAAGCCGGGCCGACCTCTGGAAACACCATATATTTT. It encodes CASSQAGPTSGNTIYF.

Only a few counts were recorded for this clonotype. This chain connects TRBV19 to TRBJ2-1, with 7 bases aligning to TRBD2. The germline gives CDR1 LNHDA, CDR2 SQIVND (reference sequence). Germline trimming cut 1 base from V and 4 bases from J; bases unmatched to any gene: 1. The CDR3 sequence is 14 residues long. CDR3: CASSIGGGYNEQFF. The CDR3 DNA sequence: TGTGCCAGTAGTATAGGGGGGGGGTACAATGAGCAGTTCTTC.

This clonotype showed up many times. The chain has TRBV10-1 and TRBJ2-2; tentatively, D is TRBD2 (6 bases). V was trimmed by 8 bases and J by 4 bases, leaving 17 bases between them. Per germline, CDR1 WNHNN and CDR2 SYGVQD (reference sequence). The CDR3 covers 15 residues. CDR3 in amino acids: CASDRPSGVTGELFF. The CDR3 DNA is TGCGCCAGCGACCGCCCCTCGGGGGTCACCGGGGAGCTGTTTTTT.

About this clonotype itself: A much larger clone is a single base away; this may be a read error. V gene TRBV7-9 combines with J gene TRBJ2-7; D uncertain. The germline V and J ends were trimmed by 3 bases and 7 bases, with 4 bases remaining between them. The CDR3 is made up of 10 amino acids. Germline-derived CDR1 and CDR2 are SEHNR and FQNEAQ (reference sequence). The CDR3 DNA sequence: TGTGCCAGCAGCTTTGATGAGCAGTACTTC. Translated, it gives CASSFDEQYF.

In its sample, this clonotype was seen many times. The chain combines TRBV9 with TRBJ1-1; no clear D. CDR3 size: 16 residues. Trimming cost V 0 bases and J 3 bases, with 15 bases left between them. Per the germline V gene, CDR1 is SGDLS and CDR2 is YYNGEE. In DNA form, the CDR3 reads TGTGCCAGCAGCGTAGCGGGAGGAAGATTGGACACTGAAGCTTTCTTT. Protein sequence: CASSVAGGRLDTEAFF.

This clonotype showed up many times. The chain has TRBV7-6 and TRBJ1-2, with D perhaps TRBD1 (5 bases). Trimming stripped 4 bases from V and 3 bases from J, with 9 bases between. Germline CDR1 reads SGHVS; CDR2 reads FNYEAQ. There are 13 residues in the CDR3. The CDR3 DNA reads TGTGCCAGCAGCTGGGACGGAGACTATGGCTACACCTTC. Amino acids: CASSWDGDYGYTF.

This chain connects TRBV30 to TRBJ2-1; D is ambiguous. The CDR3 is made up of 12 amino acids. Germline V gives CDR1 GTSNPN, CDR2 SVGIG (reference sequence). V lost 3 bases and J 7 bases, leaving 10 bases between the germline ends. The CDR3 nucleotides read TGTGCCTGGAGCGATACCGGGAATGAGCAGTTCTTC. Translated: CAWSDTGNEQFF.

This clonotype was recorded at least ten times. The chain recombines TRBV4-2 with TRBJ2-1; tentatively, D is TRBD1 (6 bases). Germline lookup yields CDR1 LGHNA and CDR2 YNFKEQ. The CDR3 totals 13 residues. Trimming cost V 8 bases and J 0 bases, with 8 bases left between them. CDR3 loop: CASGGNSYNEQFF. CDR3 sequence (DNA): TGTGCCAGCGGGGGCAACTCCTACAATGAGCAGTTCTTC.

This rearrangement joins TRBV9 to TRBJ2-1; 9 bases match TRBD2. This CDR3 contains 14 residues. Trimming cost V 2 bases and J 9 bases; bases outside gene matches: 6. From germline, CDR1 is SGDLS and CDR2 YYNGEE. CDR3 loop: CASSVGGGATEQFF. DNA for the CDR3: TGTGCCAGCAGCGTGGGCGGGGGGGCCACTGAGCAGTTCTTC.

This clonotype has ten or more counts. The chain combines TRBV9 with TRBJ2-1; 7 bases agree with TRBD2. Germline CDR1 and CDR2: SGDLS and YYNGEE. V was pared by 7 bases and J by 4 bases, with 2 bases of the junction left unmatched. The CDR3 covers 12 residues. The CDR3 DNA reads TGTGCCAGCGAGGGAGGGTACAATGAGCAGTTCTTC. It specifies CASEGGYNEQFF. The full variable domain, in which reference TRBV9 and TRBJ2-1 provide the parts outside the CDR3, is DSGVTQTPKHLITATGQRVTLRCSPRSGDLSVYWYQQSLDQGLQFLIQYYNGEERAKGNILERFSAQQFPDLHSELNLSSLELGDSALYFCASEGGYNEQFFGPGTRLTVL.

This clonotype appeared many times. The chain is built from TRBV4-3 and TRBJ2-7; 7 bases fit TRBD1. The junction had 8 bases not matched to a gene; V was cut back by 3 bases and J by 3 bases. There are 15 residues in the CDR3. Germline CDR1 and CDR2: LGHNA and YSLEER. The CDR3 DNA sequence: TGCGCCAGCAGCCAGGAGATGACAGGGATCTACGAGCAGTACTTC. Translation gives CASSQEMTGIYEQYF.

This chain uses TRBV7-2 with TRBJ1-4; 8 nucleotides line up with TRBD1. The V gene end was trimmed by 5 bases and the J gene end by 8 bases; junction bases not matched to a gene: 7. The CDR3 totals 14 residues. The germline CDR1 and CDR2 sequences are SGHTA and FQGNSA. CDR3 loop: CASSPRTGWEKLFF. For the CDR3, the DNA is TGTGCCAGCAGCCCTAGGACAGGGTGGGAAAAACTGTTTTTT.

This clonotype was seen only a few times. This chain joins TRBV6-4 and TRBJ2-1; the D gene is possibly TRBD2 (6 bases). Germline CDR1 is MRHNA and CDR2 is SNTAGT. V shed 2 bases and J shed 3 bases, with 14 bases lying between them. There are 16 residues in the CDR3. The CDR3 reads CASSDAPGGSYNEQFF. For the CDR3, the DNA is TGTGCCAGCAGTGACGCCCCTGGGGGGAGCTACAATGAGCAGTTCTTC.